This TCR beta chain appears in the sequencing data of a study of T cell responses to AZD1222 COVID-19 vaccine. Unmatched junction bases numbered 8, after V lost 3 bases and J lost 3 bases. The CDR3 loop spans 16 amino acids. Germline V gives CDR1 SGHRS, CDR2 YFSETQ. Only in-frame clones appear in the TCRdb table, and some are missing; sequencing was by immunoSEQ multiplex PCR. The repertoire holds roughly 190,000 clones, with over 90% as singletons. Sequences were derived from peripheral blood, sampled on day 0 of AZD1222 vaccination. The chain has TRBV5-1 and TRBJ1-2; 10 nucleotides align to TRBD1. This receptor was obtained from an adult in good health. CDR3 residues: CASSSSGTGEDYGYTF. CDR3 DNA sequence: TGCGCCAGCAGCTCCTCCGGGACAGGGGAAGACTATGGCTACACCTTC. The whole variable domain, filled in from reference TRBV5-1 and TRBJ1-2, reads KAGVTQTPRYLIKTRGQQVTLSCSPISGHRSVSWYQQTPGQGLQFLFEYFSETQRNKGNFPGRFSGRQFSNSRSEMNVSTLELGDSALYLCASSSSGTGEDYGYTFGSGTRLTVV.